This T cell receptor (beta chain) was captured by sequencing in a study of control samples from healthy donors and cancer patients. CDR1 and CDR2 (germline): SNHLY, FYNNEI. The ends were cut back, 6 bases at V and 6 bases at J, with 17 bases in the middle. The length of the CDR3 is 14 residues. Clones were sequenced by immunoSEQ multiplex PCR, and TCRdb holds only the in-frame ones, with some missing. Of 65,000 to 95,000 clones in the sample, roughly 90% were seen once. The sequence came from a man aged 50-60 years in good health. The chain links TRBV2 to TRBJ1-2; D might be TRBD1 (6 bases). The sample was blood. The CDR3: CASREQGIGNGYTF. The CDR3 DNA reads as TGTGCCAGCAGAGAACAGGGAATCGGGAATGGCTACACCTTC.